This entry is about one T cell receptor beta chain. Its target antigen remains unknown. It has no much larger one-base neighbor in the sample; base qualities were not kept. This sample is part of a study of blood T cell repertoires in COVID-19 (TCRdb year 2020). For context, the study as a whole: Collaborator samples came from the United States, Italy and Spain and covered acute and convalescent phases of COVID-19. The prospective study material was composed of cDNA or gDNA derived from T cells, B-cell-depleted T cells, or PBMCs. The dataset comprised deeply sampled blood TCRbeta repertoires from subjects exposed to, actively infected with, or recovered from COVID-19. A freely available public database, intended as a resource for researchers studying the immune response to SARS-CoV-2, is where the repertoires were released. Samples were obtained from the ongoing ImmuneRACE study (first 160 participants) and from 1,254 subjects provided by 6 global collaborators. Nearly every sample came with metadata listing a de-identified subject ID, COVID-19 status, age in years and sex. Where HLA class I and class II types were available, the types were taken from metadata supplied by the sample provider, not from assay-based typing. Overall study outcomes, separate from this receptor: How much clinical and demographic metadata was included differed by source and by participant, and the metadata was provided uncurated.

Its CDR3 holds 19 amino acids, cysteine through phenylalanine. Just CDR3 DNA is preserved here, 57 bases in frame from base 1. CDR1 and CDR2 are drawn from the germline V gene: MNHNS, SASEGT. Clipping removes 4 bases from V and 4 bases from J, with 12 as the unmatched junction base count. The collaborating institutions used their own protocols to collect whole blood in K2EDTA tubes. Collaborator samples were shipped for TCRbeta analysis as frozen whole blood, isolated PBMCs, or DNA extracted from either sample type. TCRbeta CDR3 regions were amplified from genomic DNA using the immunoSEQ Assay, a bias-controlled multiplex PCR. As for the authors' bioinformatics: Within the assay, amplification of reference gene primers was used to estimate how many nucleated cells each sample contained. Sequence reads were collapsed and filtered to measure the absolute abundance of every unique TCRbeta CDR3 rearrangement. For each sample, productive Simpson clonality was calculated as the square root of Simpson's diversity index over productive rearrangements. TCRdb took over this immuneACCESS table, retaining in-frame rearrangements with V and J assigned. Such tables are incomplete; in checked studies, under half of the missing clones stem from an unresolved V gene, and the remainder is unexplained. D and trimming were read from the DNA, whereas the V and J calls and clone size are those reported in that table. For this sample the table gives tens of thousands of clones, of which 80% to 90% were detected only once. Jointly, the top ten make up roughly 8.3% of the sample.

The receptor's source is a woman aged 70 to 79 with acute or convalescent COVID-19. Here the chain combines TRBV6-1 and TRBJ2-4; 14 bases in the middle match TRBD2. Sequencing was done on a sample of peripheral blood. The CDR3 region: CASSARGGLAGVSKNIQYF. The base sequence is TGTGCCAGCAGTGCACGAGGGGGACTAGCGGGAGTCTCGAAAAACATTCAGTACTTC.